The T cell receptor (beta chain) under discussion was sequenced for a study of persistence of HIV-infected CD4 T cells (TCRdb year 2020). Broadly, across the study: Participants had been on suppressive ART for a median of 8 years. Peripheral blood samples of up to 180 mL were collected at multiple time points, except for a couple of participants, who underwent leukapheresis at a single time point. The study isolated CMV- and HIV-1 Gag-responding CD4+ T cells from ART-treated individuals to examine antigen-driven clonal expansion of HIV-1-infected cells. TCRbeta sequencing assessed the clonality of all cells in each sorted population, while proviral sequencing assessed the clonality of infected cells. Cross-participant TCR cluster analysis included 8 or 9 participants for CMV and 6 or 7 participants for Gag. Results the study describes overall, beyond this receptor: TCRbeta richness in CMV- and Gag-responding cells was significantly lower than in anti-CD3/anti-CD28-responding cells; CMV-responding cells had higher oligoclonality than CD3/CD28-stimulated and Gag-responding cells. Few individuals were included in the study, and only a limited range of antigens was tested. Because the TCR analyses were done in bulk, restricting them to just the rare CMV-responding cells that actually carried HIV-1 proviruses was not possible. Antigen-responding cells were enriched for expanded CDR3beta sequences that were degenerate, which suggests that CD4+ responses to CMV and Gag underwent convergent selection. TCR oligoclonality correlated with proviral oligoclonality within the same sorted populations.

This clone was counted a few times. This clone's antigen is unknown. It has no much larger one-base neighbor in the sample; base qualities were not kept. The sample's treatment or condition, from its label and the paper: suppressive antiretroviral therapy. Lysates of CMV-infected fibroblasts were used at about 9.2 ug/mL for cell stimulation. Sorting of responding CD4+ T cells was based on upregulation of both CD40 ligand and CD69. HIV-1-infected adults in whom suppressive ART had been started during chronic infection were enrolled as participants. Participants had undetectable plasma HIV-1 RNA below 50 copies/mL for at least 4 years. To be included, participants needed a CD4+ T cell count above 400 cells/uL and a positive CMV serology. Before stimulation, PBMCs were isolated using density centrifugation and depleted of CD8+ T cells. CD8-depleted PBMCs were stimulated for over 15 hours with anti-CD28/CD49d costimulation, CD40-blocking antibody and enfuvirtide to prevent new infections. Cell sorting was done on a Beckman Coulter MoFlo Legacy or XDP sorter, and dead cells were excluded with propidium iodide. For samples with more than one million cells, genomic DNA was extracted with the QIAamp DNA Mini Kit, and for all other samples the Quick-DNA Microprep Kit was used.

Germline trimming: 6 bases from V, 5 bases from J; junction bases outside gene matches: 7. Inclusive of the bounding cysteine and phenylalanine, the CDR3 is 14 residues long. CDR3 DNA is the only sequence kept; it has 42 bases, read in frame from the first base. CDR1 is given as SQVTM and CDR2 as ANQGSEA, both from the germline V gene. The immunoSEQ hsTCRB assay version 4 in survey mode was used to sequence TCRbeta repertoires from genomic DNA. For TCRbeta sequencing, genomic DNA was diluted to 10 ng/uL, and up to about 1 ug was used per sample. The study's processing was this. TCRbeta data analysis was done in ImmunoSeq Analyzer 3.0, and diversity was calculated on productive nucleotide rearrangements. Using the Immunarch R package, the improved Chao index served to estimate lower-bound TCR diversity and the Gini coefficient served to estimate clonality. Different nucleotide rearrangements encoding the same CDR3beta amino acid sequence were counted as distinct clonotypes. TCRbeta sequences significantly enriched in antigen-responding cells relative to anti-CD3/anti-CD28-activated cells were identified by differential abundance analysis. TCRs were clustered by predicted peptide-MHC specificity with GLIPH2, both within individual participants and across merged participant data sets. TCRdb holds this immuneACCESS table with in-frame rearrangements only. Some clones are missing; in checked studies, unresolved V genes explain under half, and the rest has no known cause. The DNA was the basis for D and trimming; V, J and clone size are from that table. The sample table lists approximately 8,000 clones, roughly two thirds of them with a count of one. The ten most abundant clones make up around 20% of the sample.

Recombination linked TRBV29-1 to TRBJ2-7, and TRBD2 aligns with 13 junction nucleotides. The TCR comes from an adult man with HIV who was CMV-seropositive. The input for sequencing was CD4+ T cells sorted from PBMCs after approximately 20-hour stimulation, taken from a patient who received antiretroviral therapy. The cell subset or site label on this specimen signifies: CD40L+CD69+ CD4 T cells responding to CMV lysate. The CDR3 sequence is CSVGGLAGLDEQYF. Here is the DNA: TGCAGCGTAGGGGGACTAGCGGGACTCGACGAGCAGTACTTC.